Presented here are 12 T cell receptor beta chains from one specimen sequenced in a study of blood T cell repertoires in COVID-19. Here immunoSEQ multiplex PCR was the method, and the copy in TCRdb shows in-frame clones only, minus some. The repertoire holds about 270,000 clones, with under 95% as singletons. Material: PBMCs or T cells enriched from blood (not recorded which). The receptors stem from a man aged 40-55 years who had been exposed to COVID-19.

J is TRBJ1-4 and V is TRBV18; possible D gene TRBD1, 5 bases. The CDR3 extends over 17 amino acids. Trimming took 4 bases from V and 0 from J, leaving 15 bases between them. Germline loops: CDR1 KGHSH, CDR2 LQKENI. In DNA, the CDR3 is TGTGCCAGCTCACGTTGGGGCGAGACGACAACTAATGAAAAACTGTTTTTT. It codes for CASSRWGETTTNEKLFF.

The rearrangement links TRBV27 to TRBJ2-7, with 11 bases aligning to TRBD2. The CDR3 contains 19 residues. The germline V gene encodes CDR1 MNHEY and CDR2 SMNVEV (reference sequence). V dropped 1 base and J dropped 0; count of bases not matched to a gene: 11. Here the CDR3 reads CASSLLLAGVTPGSYEQYF. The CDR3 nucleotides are TGTGCCAGCAGTTTATTACTAGCGGGAGTTACCCCAGGCTCCTACGAGCAGTACTTC.

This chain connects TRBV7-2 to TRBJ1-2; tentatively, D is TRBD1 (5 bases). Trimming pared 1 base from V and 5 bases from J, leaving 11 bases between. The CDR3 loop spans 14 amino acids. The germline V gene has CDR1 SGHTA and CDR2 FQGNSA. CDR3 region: CASSLEGLQYGYTF. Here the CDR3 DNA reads TGTGCCAGCAGCTTAGAGGGGCTACAGTATGGCTACACCTTC.

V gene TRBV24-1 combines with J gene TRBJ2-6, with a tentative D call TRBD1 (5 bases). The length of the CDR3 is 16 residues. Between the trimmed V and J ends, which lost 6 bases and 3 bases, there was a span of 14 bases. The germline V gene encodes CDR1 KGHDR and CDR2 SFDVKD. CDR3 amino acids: CATSRVGVSGANVLTF. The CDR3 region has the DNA TGTGCCACCAGTCGAGTAGGGGTGAGTGGGGCCAACGTCCTGACTTTC.

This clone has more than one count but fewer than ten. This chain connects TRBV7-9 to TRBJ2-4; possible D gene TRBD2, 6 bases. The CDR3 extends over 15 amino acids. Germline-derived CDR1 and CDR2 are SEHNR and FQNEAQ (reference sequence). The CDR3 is CAAGRLVESKNIQYF. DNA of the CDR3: TGTGCTGCGGGACGGTTAGTTGAATCCAAAAACATTCAGTACTTC.

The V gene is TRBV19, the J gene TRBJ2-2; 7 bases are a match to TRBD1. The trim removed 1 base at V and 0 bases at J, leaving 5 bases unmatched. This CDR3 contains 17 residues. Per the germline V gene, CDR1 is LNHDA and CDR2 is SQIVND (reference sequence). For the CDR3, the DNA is TGTGCCAGTAGTATAGGGGACAGAAGACCGAACACCGGGGAGCTGTTTTTT. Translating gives CASSIGDRRPNTGELFF.

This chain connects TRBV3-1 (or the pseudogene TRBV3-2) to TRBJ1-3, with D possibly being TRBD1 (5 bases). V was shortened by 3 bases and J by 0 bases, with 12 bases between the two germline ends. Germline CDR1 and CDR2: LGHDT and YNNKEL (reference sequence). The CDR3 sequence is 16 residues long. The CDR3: CASSHRTWDSGNTIYF. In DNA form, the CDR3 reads TGTGCCAGCAGCCACCGGACATGGGACTCTGGAAACACCATATATTTT.

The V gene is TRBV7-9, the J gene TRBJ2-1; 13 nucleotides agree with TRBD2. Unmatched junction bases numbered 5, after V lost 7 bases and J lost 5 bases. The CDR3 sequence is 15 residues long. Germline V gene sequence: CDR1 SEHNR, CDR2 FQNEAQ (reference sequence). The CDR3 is CASTQGLAGDNEQFF. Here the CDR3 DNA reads TGTGCCAGCACGCAAGGACTAGCGGGGGACAATGAGCAGTTCTTC.

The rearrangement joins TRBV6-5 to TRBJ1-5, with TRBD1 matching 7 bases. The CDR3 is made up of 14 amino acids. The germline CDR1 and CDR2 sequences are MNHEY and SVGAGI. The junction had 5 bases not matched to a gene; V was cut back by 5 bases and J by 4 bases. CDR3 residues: CASSTPGGNQPQHF. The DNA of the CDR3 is TGTGCCAGCAGTACTCCAGGGGGGAATCAGCCCCAGCATTTT.

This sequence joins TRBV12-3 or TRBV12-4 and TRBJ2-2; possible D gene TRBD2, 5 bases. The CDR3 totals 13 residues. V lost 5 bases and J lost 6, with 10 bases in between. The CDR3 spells CASSVGGAGELFF. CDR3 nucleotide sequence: TGTGCCAGCAGTGTTGGAGGTGCCGGGGAGCTGTTTTTT.

The CDR3 region has the DNA TGCGCCAGCAGTGAGGCTAGCGTTGCAGATACGCAGTATTTT. Translating it yields CASSEASVADTQYF. The rearrangement uses TRBV10-2 and TRBJ2-3, with a weak D call TRBD2 (6 bases). Germline V gene lookup returns CDR1 WSHSY and CDR2 SAAADI. The CDR3 has 14 amino acids. The germline V and J ends were trimmed by 2 bases and 4 bases, with 10 bases remaining between them.

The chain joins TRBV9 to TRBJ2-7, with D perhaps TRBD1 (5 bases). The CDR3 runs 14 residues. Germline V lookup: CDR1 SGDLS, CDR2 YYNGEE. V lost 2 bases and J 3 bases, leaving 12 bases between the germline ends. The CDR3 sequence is CASSVEGQGYEQYF. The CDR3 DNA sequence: TGTGCCAGCAGCGTGGAAGGGCAGGGCTACGAGCAGTACTTC.